The 20 T cell receptor beta chains reported below all come from one sample, sequenced in a study of technical replicates of blood from a handful of donors. Clones were read by immunoSEQ multiplex PCR, and TCRdb kept only the in-frame ones, dropping some. In the table there are some 15,000 clones, less than 90% of which are singletons. The sample comprised PBMCs. These receptors were obtained from a human donor in good health.

CDR3 nucleotides: TGTGCCAGCAGCTCAGGAGACAGGCAATACAATGAGCAGTTCTTC. Translation: CASSSGDRQYNEQFF. The chain joins TRBV11-2 to TRBJ2-1; TRBD1 is a possible D gene (6 bases). This CDR3 spans 15 amino acids. From germline, CDR1 is SGHAT and CDR2 FQNNGV. The germline V and J ends were trimmed by 4 bases and 4 bases, with 14 bases remaining between them. Drawing the rest from reference TRBV11-2 and TRBJ2-1, the complete variable domain is EAGVAQSPRYKIIEKRQSVAFWCNPISGHATLYWYQQILGQGPKLLIQFQNNGVVDDSQLPKDRFSAERLKGVDSTLKIQPAKLEDSAVYLCASSSGDRQYNEQFFGPGTRLTVL.

The V and J genes are TRBV11-2 and TRBJ2-3; 7 nucleotides match TRBD1. Trimming took 7 bases from V and 6 from J; bases not matched to a gene: 7. The CDR3 covers 13 residues. Germline CDR1 SGHAT, CDR2 FQNNGV. The CDR3, as DNA: TGTGCCAGCACCGACAGGGACGGGGATACGCAGTATTTT. Encoded protein: CASTDRDGDTQYF.

The rearrangement links TRBV4-2 to TRBJ2-3, with D unclear. V gave up 0 bases and J gave up 5 bases, with 9 bases separating them. Germline CDR1 LGHNA, CDR2 YNFKEQ. This CDR3 is built from 14 residues. CDR3 in DNA: TGTGCCAGCAGCCAAGATCTAGGTCAAGATACGCAGTATTTT. Residues: CASSQDLGQDTQYF.

The rearrangement uses TRBV18 and TRBJ1-2; 7 positions match TRBD1. From germline, CDR1 is KGHSH and CDR2 LQKENI. CDR3 length equals 13 residues. The trim removed 4 bases at V and 2 bases at J, leaving 1 base unmatched. CDR3 residues: CASSQQGNYGYTF. The CDR3 nucleotides read TGTGCCAGCTCACAACAGGGGAACTATGGCTACACCTTC.

This clone showed up just a few times. The J gene is TRBJ1-2, the V gene TRBV10-1, with D unresolved. This CDR3 region has 12 residues. Germline V lookup: CDR1 WNHNN, CDR2 SYGVQD (reference sequence). Trimming took 4 bases from V and 3 from J, leaving 6 bases between them. In nucleotides, the CDR3 is TGCGCCAGCAGTGCCGGTGACTATGGCTACACCTTC. Translated, it gives CASSAGDYGYTF.

This chain uses TRBV11-2 with TRBJ2-5; TRBD1 aligns across 7 bases. CDR1 and CDR2 from the germline V gene are SGHAT and FQNNGV. The CDR3 has 13 amino acids. Trimming cost V 6 bases and J 2 bases; bases outside gene matches: 3. In DNA, the CDR3 is TGTGCCAGCAGGACAGGGAATCAAGAGACCCAGTACTTC. Protein product: CASRTGNQETQYF.

The chain links TRBV11-2 to TRBJ1-1; no reliable D call. The CDR3 runs to 17 residues. V was pared by 0 bases and J by 1 base, with 15 bases between. CDR1 SGHAT and CDR2 FQNNGV come from the germline V gene. The DNA of the CDR3 is TGTGCCAGCAGCTTAGAGGGCCACTTAGGAGGGAACACTGAAGCTTTCTTT. Translated: CASSLEGHLGGNTEAFF.

This clone has only one observation. The chain uses TRBV4-1 and TRBJ1-2; no clear D gene. The V end lost 0 bases, the J end lost 2 bases, and 13 bases lay between the germline ends. Germline CDR1 is MGHRA and CDR2 is YSYEKL. This CDR3 has 16 residues. The chain's CDR3 is CASSQDLIGANYGYTF. CDR3 in DNA: TGCGCCAGCAGCCAAGATCTTATTGGAGCGAACTATGGCTACACCTTC.

This chain links TRBV5-1 with TRBJ2-3, with 7 bases aligning to TRBD2. Germline V CDR1 and CDR2: SGHRS, YFSETQ. CDR3 size: 16 residues. V gave up 0 bases and J gave up 0 bases; unmatched junction bases: 4. In DNA, the CDR3 is TGCGCCAGCAGCTTGGGCCTAGCGGCTAGCACAGATACGCAGTATTTT. Translated, it gives CASSLGLAASTDTQYF.

The chain combines TRBV5-1 with TRBJ2-5; no firm D call. Trimming removed 4 bases from V and 4 bases from J, with 14 bases in between. The CDR3 length is 14 residues. CDR1 is SGHRS, CDR2 YFSETQ, per germline. The DNA for the CDR3 is TGCGCCAGCAGCGCTGGGTCCACGGGAGAGACCCAGTACTTC. As protein: CASSAGSTGETQYF.

This clone was found a few times. The chain has TRBV2 and TRBJ1-1; 9 bases fit TRBD1. V lost 8 bases and J lost 3; bases outside the gene matches: 10. The CDR3 totals 15 residues. The germline gives CDR1 SNHLY, CDR2 FYNNEI. This CDR3 is CASGTIQGAYTEAFF. The CDR3 DNA is TGTGCCAGCGGAACGATACAGGGGGCCTACACTGAAGCTTTCTTT. Combining the CDR3 with reference TRBV2 and TRBJ1-1 gives the whole variable domain EPEVTQTPSHQVTQMGQEVILRCVPISNHLYFYWYRQILGQKVEFLVSFYNNEISEKSEIFDDQFSVERPDGSNFTLKIRSTKLEDSAMYFCASGTIQGAYTEAFFGQGTRLTVV.

CDR3 coding DNA: TGTGCCAGCAGTACCCGGGACTCCCAAGAGACCCAGTACTTC. As protein: CASSTRDSQETQYF. This chain joins TRBV28 and TRBJ2-5; a weak D match, TRBD2 (6 bases). Germline lookup yields CDR1 MDHEN and CDR2 SYDVKM. This CDR3 has 14 amino acids. Trimming left V 5 bases short and J 1 base short, with 11 bases between.

This rearrangement joins TRBV5-1 to TRBJ2-3; D remains ambiguous. CDR3 length equals 13 residues. Trimming left V 4 bases short and J 0 bases short, with 6 bases between. Germline CDR1 is SGHRS and CDR2 is YFSETQ. Written as DNA, the CDR3 is TGCGCCAGCAGCACTCTTAGCACAGATACGCAGTATTTT. This gives the protein CASSTLSTDTQYF.

This sequence joins TRBV20-1 and TRBJ2-5; a weak D match, TRBD2 (6 bases). Germline CDR1 DFQATT, CDR2 SNEGSKA (reference sequence). The CDR3 spans 11 residues. The ends were cut back, 6 bases at V and 5 bases at J, with 10 bases in the middle. The CDR3 DNA sequence: TGCAGTGCCCACCGGGGGGAGACCCAGTACTTC. Protein sequence: CSAHRGETQYF.

The rearrangement uses TRBV27 and TRBJ2-7, with TRBD1 as a possible D gene (5 bases). The CDR3 is 15 amino acids. V was shortened by 5 bases and J by 4 bases, with 18 bases between the two germline ends. CDR1 and CDR2 from the germline V gene are MNHEY and SMNVEV (reference sequence). CDR3 bases: TGTGCCAGCAGTCCGCAGGGCCCTGGGGCTTACGAGCAGTACTTC. This sequence encodes CASSPQGPGAYEQYF.

This clone occurred once. V is TRBV25-1 and J is TRBJ1-2, with D hard to call. Per the germline V gene, CDR1 is MGHDK and CDR2 is SYGVNS. The length of the CDR3 is 16 residues. The ends were cut back, 1 base at V and 3 bases at J, with 15 bases in the middle. This CDR3 reads CASSEFELGSDYGYTF. CDR3 DNA sequence: TGTGCCAGCAGTGAATTTGAGTTAGGGAGCGACTATGGCTACACCTTC.

This clone has only a few counts. This chain joins TRBV29-1 and TRBJ2-4; TRBD2 matches 7 bases. Germline V lookup: CDR1 SQVTM, CDR2 ANQGSEA. Trimming removed 7 bases from V and 0 bases from J; junction bases left unmatched: 9. The CDR3 runs 15 residues. The CDR3 sequence: CSAGLAGEAKNIQYF. CDR3 nucleotide sequence: TGCAGCGCCGGTTTAGCGGGCGAAGCCAAAAACATTCAGTACTTC.

The V and J genes are TRBV29-1 and TRBJ1-4, with 7 bases aligning to TRBD1. Germline-derived CDR1 and CDR2 are SQVTM and ANQGSEA. The CDR3 runs 15 residues. V gave up 4 bases and J gave up 2 bases; unmatched junction bases: 7. The CDR3 protein is CSVGGQGGTNEKLFF. The CDR3 region has the DNA TGCAGCGTTGGTGGCCAGGGGGGTACTAATGAAAAACTGTTTTTT.

The V and J genes are TRBV7-8 and TRBJ2-7; 7 positions agree with TRBD2. The CDR3 contains 15 residues. Germline CDR1 SGHVS, CDR2 FQNEAQ. The V segment lost 1 base and the J segment 2 bases; nucleotides outside the gene matches: 5. CDR3 nucleotides: TGTGCCAGCAGCTTAGGGGTCCGGGGGGCCTACGAGCAGTACTTC. This sequence encodes CASSLGVRGAYEQYF. Supplemented by reference TRBV7-8 and TRBJ2-7, the full variable domain reads GAGVSQSPRYKVAKRGQDVALRCDPISGHVSLFWYQQALGQGPEFLTYFQNEAQLDKSGLPSDRFFAERPEGSVSTLKIQRTQQEDSAVYLCASSLGVRGAYEQYFGPGTRLTVT.

The CDR3 reads CASSLVQGDTGELFF. CDR3 in DNA: TGCGCCAGCAGCTTGGTTCAGGGGGACACCGGGGAGCTGTTTTTT. This rearrangement joins TRBV5-1 to TRBJ2-2; the match to TRBD1 covers 7 bases. V trimming: 0 bases; J trimming: 3 bases; junction bases outside the gene matches: 2. Germline loops: CDR1 SGHRS, CDR2 YFSETQ. CDR3 length: 15 residues.